The subject of this entry is one T cell receptor (beta chain). Its specificity is not known. Per sorted-subset replicate PCR, input was approximately 0.2 ug DNA, representing tens of thousands of T cell genomes. Assay used: immunoSEQ multiplex PCR; TCRdb lists only in-frame clones, some missing. This sample has 2 million to 3 million clones, with over 85% found just once. Germline V gene sequence: CDR1 MNHEY, CDR2 SVGAGI. The CDR3 loop spans 14 amino acids. V lost 7 bases and J lost 8; bases outside the gene matches: 11. The data were taken from a study of shared clonotypes between healthy human individuals. The study's findings and limits: Generation probabilities were higher for clonotypes shared across all four sorted-subset donors than for unshared ones.

The donors were all Caucasian adults (living in Nashville, Tennessee). The sequence derives from a man in his late teens or twenties in good health. Some clones in this sample may be carry-over from other donors' samples. The chain recombines TRBV6-5 with TRBJ1-1; 9 nucleotides match TRBD1. Sample: naive CD4+ T cells from PBMCs. Subset noted: CD45RA+ positively selected. CDR3 amino acids: CASTTGQGILEAFF. CDR3 DNA: TGTGCCAGCACCACCGGACAGGGGATCTTGGAAGCTTTCTTT.